The 25 T cell receptor beta chains below were found in one sample sequenced in a study of regulatory T cells in long-lasting Graves disease. Researchers made TCR beta libraries by using iRepertoire HTBI primers and running Arm-PCR on CDR3 regions. Each CDR3 protein is one row after TCRdb ran MiXCR on the multiplex PCR reads. The sample contains 450,000 or so distinct CDR3 sequences, under 25% of which appear only once. The time point denotes: persistent/refractory GD, antithyroid drugs over 5 years with positive TRAb. RNA extracted from PBMCs served as the sequencing template. Specimen: peripheral blood mononuclear cells (PBMCs), collected when the disease was refractory, from a patient treated with antithyroid drugs. The receptors here all came from a female donor with Graves disease.

This clonotype was observed a handful of times. J is TRBJ2-7 and V is TRBV20-1, with 12 bases identical to TRBD2. The CDR3 spans 14 residues. The J segment lost 2 bases and the V segment lost 5 bases, leaving 4 bases of the junction unmatched. Germline V CDR1 and CDR2: DFQATT, SNEGSKA (reference sequence). The CDR3 spells CSAYTSGGTYEQYF. The CDR3 DNA reads as TGCAGTGCTTATACTAGCGGGGGGACCTACGAGCAGTACTTC.

This clonotype showed up just a few times. This chain connects TRBV3-1 to TRBJ2-5; 9 nucleotides agree with TRBD2. CDR1 is LGHDT and CDR2 is YNNKEL in the germline V gene (reference sequence). V lost 4 bases to trimming and J lost 2 bases; unmatched junction nucleotides: 5. CDR3 size: 15 residues. The DNA for the CDR3 is TGTGCCAGCAGCCGGGGTAGCGGGGGTCAAGAGACCCAGTACTTC. It is translated as CASSRGSGGQETQYF.

This clonotype was observed many times. The genes are TRBV27 and TRBJ2-5; a possible D gene is TRBD2 (6 bases). V gave up 3 bases and J gave up 4 bases, with 15 bases separating them. CDR1 and CDR2 (germline): MNHEY, SMNVEV (reference sequence). The CDR3 sequence is 15 residues long. For the CDR3, the DNA is TGTGCCAGCAGTTTTTACGGGGGAGACCCAGAGACCCAGTACTTC. This sequence encodes CASSFYGGDPETQYF.

On this clonotype itself: This is likely a read error, given that the CDR3 carries no conserved phenylalanine or tryptophan at its end. CDR3 loop: CASSSTGLGQPQHL. In nucleotides, the CDR3 is TGTGCCAGCAGTTCGACAGGGCTAGGTCAGCCCCAGCATCTT. The genes are TRBV28 and TRBJ1-5; 7 bases agree with TRBD1. The CDR3 extends over 14 amino acids. Germline V lookup: CDR1 MDHEN, CDR2 SYDVKM. J gave up 6 bases and V 4 bases, and 6 bases lay outside the gene matches.

This clonotype was observed many times. The chain uses TRBV4-3 and TRBJ1-4; D not certain. V lost 0 bases to trimming and J lost 14 bases, with 10 bases between them. Germline V gives CDR1 LGHNA, CDR2 YSLEER. This CDR3 is built from 12 residues. CDR3 sequence: CASSQDRKTLFF. For the CDR3, the DNA is TGCGCCAGCAGCCAAGACAGGAAAACCCTGTTTTTT.

The rearrangement uses TRBV5-6 and TRBJ2-4; 8 bases align to TRBD1. Trimming took 0 bases from V and 0 from J; bases not matched to a gene: 5. The CDR3 extends over 17 amino acids. CDR1 and CDR2 from the germline V gene are SGHDT and YYEEEE. CDR3 loop: CASSLVGQALAKNIQYF. CDR3 nucleotide sequence: TGTGCCAGCAGCTTGGTGGGACAGGCACTAGCCAAAAACATTCAGTACTTC.

This clonotype was seen many times. The V call is TRBV6-5, the J call TRBJ2-5, with 7 bases fitting TRBD2. Germline CDR1 MNHEY, CDR2 SVGAGI. The CDR3 consists of 15 residues. The trim removed 2 bases at V and 1 base at J, leaving 4 bases unmatched. This chain's CDR3 is CASSYGLDSQETQYF. The CDR3 DNA is TGTGCCAGCAGTTACGGACTAGATTCCCAAGAGACCCAGTACTTC.

This clonotype was observed at least ten times. V is TRBV29-1 and J is TRBJ2-2; D not certain. This CDR3 is built from 14 residues. Trimming pared 2 bases from V and 2 bases from J, leaving 9 bases between. Germline V gives CDR1 SQVTM, CDR2 ANQGSEA. Here the CDR3 DNA reads TGCAGCGTTGAATTGGTGGGCAACACCGGGGAGCTGTTTTTT. Translated: CSVELVGNTGELFF.

This clonotype appeared a few times. The chain uses TRBV7-9 and TRBJ1-1; no firm D call. This CDR3 is built from 14 residues. Per the germline V gene, CDR1 is SEHNR and CDR2 is FQNEAQ (reference sequence). Trimming took off 5 bases at V and 4 bases at J, with 14 bases between the two ends. As DNA, the CDR3 is TGTGCCAGCAGCCCCCGTGGTTCAACCACTGAAGCTTTCTTT. Its protein is CASSPRGSTTEAFF. The full variable domain, in which reference TRBV7-9 and TRBJ1-1 provide the parts outside the CDR3, is DTGVSQNPRHKITKRGQNVTFRCDPISEHNRLYWYRQTLGQGPEFLTYFQNEAQLEKSRLLSDRFSAERPKGSFSTLEIQRTEQGDSAMYLCASSPRGSTTEAFFGQGTRLTVV.

The chain joins TRBV6-1 to TRBJ1-1, with TRBD1 matching over 8 bases. The CDR3 totals 15 residues. Unmatched junction bases numbered 11, after V lost 6 bases and J lost 5 bases. Looked up from germline, CDR1 is MNHNS and CDR2 is SASEGT. Here the CDR3 reads CASSRGQGSATEAFF. The DNA of the CDR3 is TGTGCCAGCAGCCGCGGACAGGGTTCTGCGACTGAAGCTTTCTTT.

The CDR3 DNA follows: TGCAGTGCTAGACAGAATAGCAATCAGCCCCAGCATTTT. This encodes CSARQNSNQPQHF. This chain joins TRBV20-1 and TRBJ1-5; D is undetermined. From germline, CDR1 is DFQATT and CDR2 SNEGSKA (reference sequence). The germline V and J ends were trimmed by 2 bases and 0 bases, with 5 bases remaining between them. This CDR3 spans 13 amino acids.

V is TRBV20-1 and J is TRBJ1-5, with a possible D match to TRBD1 (5 bases). Trimming pared 5 bases from V and 11 bases from J, leaving 19 bases between. This CDR3 spans 13 amino acids. Germline CDR1 and CDR2: DFQATT and SNEGSKA (reference sequence). The CDR3 loop reads CSAGAEGERTQHF. CDR3 coding DNA: TGCAGTGCTGGGGCGGAGGGCGAGAGGACCCAGCATTTT.

The chain recombines TRBV2 with TRBJ2-3, with 7 positions matching TRBD2. Germline CDR1 SNHLY, CDR2 FYNNEI. The J segment lost 3 bases and the V segment lost 5 bases, leaving 5 bases of the junction unmatched. The CDR3 runs 14 residues. The CDR3 DNA is TGTGCCAGCAGTCGACTAGCTAGTACAGATACGCAGTATTTT. Its protein product is CASSRLASTDTQYF.

This clonotype was observed a handful of times. CDR3 DNA sequence: TGTGCCAGCAGCTCTCGGACAGCAGCTAACTATGGCTACACCTTC. Translating it yields CASSSRTAANYGYTF. V is TRBV7-8 and J is TRBJ1-2, with a possible D match to TRBD1 (6 bases). Germline loops: CDR1 SGHVS, CDR2 FQNEAQ. CDR3 length equals 15 residues. V was pared by 4 bases and J by 0 bases, with 12 bases between.

Remarks on this clonotype: This clone may be a read error of a much larger clone one base away. V gene TRBV2 combines with J gene TRBJ2-3; no definite D call. The CDR3 extends over 11 amino acids. Germline loops: CDR1 SNHLY, CDR2 FYNNEI. Trimming stripped 6 bases from V and 5 bases from J, with 6 bases between. The DNA for the CDR3 is TGTGCCAGCAGCGCTAGAGATACGCAGTATTTT. This encodes CASSARDTQYF.

This clonotype showed up many times. This chain joins TRBV28 and TRBJ1-5; D is unresolved. CDR3 size: 14 residues. The germline V gene has CDR1 MDHEN and CDR2 SYDVKM. V lost 6 bases to trimming and J lost 2 bases, with 11 bases between them. CDR3 residues: CASRQTGRNQPQHF. As DNA, the CDR3 is TGTGCCAGCAGACAGACCGGGCGCAATCAGCCCCAGCATTTT.

This clonotype came up many times. The chain joins TRBV24-1 to TRBJ1-1; 10 nucleotides line up with TRBD1. Germline loops: CDR1 KGHDR, CDR2 SFDVKD. V trimming: 7 bases; J trimming: 6 bases; junction bases outside the gene matches: 7. This CDR3 contains 14 residues. CDR3 sequence (DNA): TGTGCCACCAGCGGACAGGGGGAAGGGTCTGAAGCTTTCTTT. Translating gives CATSGQGEGSEAFF.

This chain links TRBV30 with TRBJ1-1; the D is unclear. The CDR3 is 13 amino acids. CDR1 is GTSNPN and CDR2 is SVGIG in the germline V gene (reference sequence). The V gene lost 3 bases and the J gene lost 4 bases, with 12 bases spanning the gap. The DNA for the CDR3 is TGTGCCTGGAGAACCCCCCCGGTCACTGAAGCTTTCTTT. Its protein product is CAWRTPPVTEAFF.

This chain joins TRBV6-4 and TRBJ1-5; D remains ambiguous. The germline CDR1 and CDR2 sequences are MRHNA and SNTAGT. V was clipped by 6 bases and J by 5 bases, with 11 bases between them. CDR3 size: 13 residues. The CDR3 sequence is CASSEQCDQPQHF. CDR3 sequence (DNA): TGTGCCAGCAGCGAACAGTGTGATCAGCCCCAGCATTTT.

This clonotype was observed a handful of times. The chain joins TRBV29-1 to TRBJ2-7; D gene unclear. The CDR3 spans 12 residues. Germline CDR1 reads SQVTM; CDR2 reads ANQGSEA. With 6 bases removed from V and 0 bases from J, the gap between germline ends came to 9 bases. This CDR3 reads CSVLRNSYEQYF. In DNA form, the CDR3 reads TGCAGCGTCTTAAGAAACTCCTACGAGCAGTACTTC.

The rearrangement uses TRBV20-1 and TRBJ2-7; 9 bases fit TRBD1. Looked up from germline, CDR1 is DFQATT and CDR2 is SNEGSKA (reference sequence). The CDR3 has 14 residues. V shed 0 bases, J shed 5 bases, and the junction held 5 bases outside the gene matches. CDR3 sequence reads: CSARDRDRAHEQYF. CDR3 nucleotide sequence: TGCAGTGCTAGAGACCGGGACAGGGCCCACGAGCAGTACTTC.

This clonotype was counted between two and nine times. The genes are TRBV7-2 and TRBJ1-5; D is unresolved. The CDR3 sequence is 14 residues long. V lost 6 bases, J lost 1 base, and 10 bases lay in between. Germline V CDR1 and CDR2: SGHTA, FQGNSA. CDR3 amino acids: CASRWDGSNQPQHF. The CDR3 coding sequence is TGTGCCAGCAGGTGGGATGGGAGCAATCAGCCCCAGCATTTT. Full variable domain (missing parts from reference TRBV7-2 and TRBJ1-5): GAGVSQSPSNKVTEKGKDVELRCDPISGHTALYWYRQSLGQGLEFLIYFQGNSAPDKSGLPSDRFSAERTGGSVSTLTIQRTQQEDSAVYLCASRWDGSNQPQHFGDGTRLSIL.

In this sample, this clonotype turned up a few times. CDR3 sequence reads: CASSLVPDSNQPQHF. The CDR3, as DNA: TGTGCCAGCAGCTTAGTACCCGATAGCAATCAGCCCCAGCATTTT. The chain uses TRBV7-2 and TRBJ1-5; D unresolved. The CDR3 has 15 amino acids. V was cut by 1 base and J by 0 bases, with 7 bases left in between. Germline values: CDR1 SGHTA, CDR2 FQGNSA.

This clonotype has only a few counts. V and J are TRBV29-1 and TRBJ1-2; D ambiguous. The length of the CDR3 is 14 residues. Per germline, CDR1 SQVTM and CDR2 ANQGSEA. The ends were cut back, 0 bases at V and 4 bases at J, with 12 bases in the middle. Written as DNA, the CDR3 is TGCAGCGTTGAAGACCCTGACGCGGGCTATGGCTACACCTTC. Translation: CSVEDPDAGYGYTF.

The rearrangement joins TRBV6-2 or TRBV6-3 to TRBJ2-1, with D unresolved. The CDR3 is 11 residues long. V gave up 0 bases and J gave up 8 bases, with 2 bases separating them. Germline V gene data show CDR1 as MNHEY and CDR2 as SVGEGT. The CDR3 region is CASSYSYEQFF. The CDR3 nucleotides are TGTGCCAGCAGTTACTCGTATGAGCAGTTCTTC.